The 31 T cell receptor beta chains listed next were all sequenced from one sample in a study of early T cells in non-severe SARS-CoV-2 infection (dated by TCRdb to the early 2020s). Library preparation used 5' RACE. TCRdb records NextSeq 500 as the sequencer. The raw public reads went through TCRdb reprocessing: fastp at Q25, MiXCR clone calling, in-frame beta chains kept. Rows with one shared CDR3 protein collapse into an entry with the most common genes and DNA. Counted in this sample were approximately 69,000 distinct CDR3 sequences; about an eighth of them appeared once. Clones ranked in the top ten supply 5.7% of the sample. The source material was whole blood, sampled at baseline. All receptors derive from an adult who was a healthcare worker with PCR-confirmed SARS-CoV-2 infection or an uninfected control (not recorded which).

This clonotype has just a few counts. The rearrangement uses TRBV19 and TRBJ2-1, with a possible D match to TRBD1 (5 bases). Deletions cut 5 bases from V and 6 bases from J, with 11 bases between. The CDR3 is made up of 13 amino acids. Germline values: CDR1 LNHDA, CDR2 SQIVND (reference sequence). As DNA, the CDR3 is TGTGCCAGTAGTGGGCAGGGCGCCAATGAGCAGTTCTTC. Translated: CASSGQGANEQFF.

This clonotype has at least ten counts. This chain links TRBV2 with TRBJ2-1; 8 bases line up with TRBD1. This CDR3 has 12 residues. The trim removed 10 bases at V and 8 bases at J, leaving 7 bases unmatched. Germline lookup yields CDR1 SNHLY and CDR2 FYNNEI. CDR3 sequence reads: CATHDRGDEQFF. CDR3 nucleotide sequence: TGTGCCACCCACGACAGGGGCGATGAGCAGTTCTTC.

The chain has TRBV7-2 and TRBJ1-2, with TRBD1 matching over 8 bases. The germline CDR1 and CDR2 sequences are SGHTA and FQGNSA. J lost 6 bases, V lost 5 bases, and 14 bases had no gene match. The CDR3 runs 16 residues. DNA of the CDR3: TGTGCCAGCAGCCCAGGACAGGGAGCTACTCGACATGGCTACACCTTC. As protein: CASSPGQGATRHGYTF.

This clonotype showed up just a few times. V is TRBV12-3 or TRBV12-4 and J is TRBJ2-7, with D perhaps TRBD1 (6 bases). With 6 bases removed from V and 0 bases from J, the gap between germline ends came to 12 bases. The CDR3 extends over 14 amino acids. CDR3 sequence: CASRQNRVSYEQYF. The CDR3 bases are TGTGCCAGCAGGCAGAACAGGGTCTCCTACGAGCAGTACTTC.

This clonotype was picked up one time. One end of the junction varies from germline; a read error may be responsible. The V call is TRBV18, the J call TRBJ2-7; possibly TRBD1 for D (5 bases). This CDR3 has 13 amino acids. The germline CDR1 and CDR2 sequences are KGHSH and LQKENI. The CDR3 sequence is CASSPHAGKEQNF. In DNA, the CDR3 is TGTGCCAGCTCACCACATGCAGGGAAGGAGCAGAACTTC.

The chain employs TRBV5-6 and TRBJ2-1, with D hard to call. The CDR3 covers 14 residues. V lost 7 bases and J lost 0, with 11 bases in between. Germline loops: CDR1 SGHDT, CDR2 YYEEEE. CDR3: CASELGPSYNEQFF. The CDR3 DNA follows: TGTGCCAGCGAATTAGGCCCCTCCTACAATGAGCAGTTCTTC.

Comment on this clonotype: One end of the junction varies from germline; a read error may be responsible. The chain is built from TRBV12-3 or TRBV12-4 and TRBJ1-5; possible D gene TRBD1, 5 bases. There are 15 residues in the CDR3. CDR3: CASSPPGSQGEPQHF. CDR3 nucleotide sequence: TGTGCCAGCAGTCCGCCGGGATCCCAAGGGGAGCCTCAGCATTTT.

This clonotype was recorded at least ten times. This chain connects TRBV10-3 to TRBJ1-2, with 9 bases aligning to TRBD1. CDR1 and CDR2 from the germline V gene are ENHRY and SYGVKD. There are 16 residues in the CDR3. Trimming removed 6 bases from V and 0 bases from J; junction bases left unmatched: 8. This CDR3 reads CAISGGQGTANYGYTF. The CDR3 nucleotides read TGTGCCATCAGCGGGGGACAGGGAACGGCTAACTATGGCTACACCTTC.

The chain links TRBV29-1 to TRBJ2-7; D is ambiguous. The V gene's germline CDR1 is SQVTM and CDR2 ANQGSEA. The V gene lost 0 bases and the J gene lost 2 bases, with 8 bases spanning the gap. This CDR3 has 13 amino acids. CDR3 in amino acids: CSVEEYATYEQYF. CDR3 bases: TGCAGCGTTGAAGAGTACGCCACCTACGAGCAGTACTTC.

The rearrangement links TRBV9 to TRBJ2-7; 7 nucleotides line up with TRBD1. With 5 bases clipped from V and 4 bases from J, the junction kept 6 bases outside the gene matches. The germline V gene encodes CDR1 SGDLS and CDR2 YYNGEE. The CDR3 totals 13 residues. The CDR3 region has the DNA TGTGCCAGCAGTTACAGGGGCGATTACGAGCAGTACTTC. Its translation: CASSYRGDYEQYF.

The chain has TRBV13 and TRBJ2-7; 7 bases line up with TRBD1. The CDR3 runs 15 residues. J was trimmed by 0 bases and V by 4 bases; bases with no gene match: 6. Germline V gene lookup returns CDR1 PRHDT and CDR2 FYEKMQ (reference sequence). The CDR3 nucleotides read TGTGCCAGCAGCTATAGGGGACAGAGCTCCTACGAGCAGTACTTC. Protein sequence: CASSYRGQSSYEQYF.

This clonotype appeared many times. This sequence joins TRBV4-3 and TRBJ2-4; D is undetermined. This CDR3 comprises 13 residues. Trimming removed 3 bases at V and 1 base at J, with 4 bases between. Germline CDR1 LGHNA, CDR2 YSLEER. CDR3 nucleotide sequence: TGCGCCAGCAGCCAGGGGGCCAAAAACATTCAGTACTTC. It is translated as CASSQGAKNIQYF.

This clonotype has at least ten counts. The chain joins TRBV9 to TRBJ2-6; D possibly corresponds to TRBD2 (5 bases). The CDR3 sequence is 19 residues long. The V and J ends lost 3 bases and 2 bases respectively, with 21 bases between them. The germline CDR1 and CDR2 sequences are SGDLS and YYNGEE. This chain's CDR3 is CASSAYGISGKPGANVLTF. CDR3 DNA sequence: TGTGCCAGCAGCGCTTATGGAATTTCGGGGAAACCTGGGGCCAACGTCCTGACTTTC.

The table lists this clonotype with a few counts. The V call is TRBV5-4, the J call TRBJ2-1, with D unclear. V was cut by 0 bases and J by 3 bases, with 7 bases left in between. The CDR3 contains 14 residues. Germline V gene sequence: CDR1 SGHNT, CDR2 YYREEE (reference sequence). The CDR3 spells CASSLVHSYNEQFF. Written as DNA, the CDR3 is TGTGCCAGCAGCTTGGTGCACAGCTACAATGAGCAGTTCTTC.

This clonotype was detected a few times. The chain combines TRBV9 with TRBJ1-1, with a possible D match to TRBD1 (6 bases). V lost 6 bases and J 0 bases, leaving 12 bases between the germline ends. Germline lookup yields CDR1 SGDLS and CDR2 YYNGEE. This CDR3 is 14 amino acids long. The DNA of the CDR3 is TGTGCCAGCACCTCCGGGACACTGAACACTGAAGCTTTCTTT. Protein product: CASTSGTLNTEAFF.

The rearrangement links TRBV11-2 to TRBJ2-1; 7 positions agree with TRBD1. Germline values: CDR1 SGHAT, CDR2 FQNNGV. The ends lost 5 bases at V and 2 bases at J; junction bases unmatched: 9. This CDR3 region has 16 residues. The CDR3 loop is CASSPPTGAPYNEQFF. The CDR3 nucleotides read TGTGCCAGCAGCCCCCCTACAGGGGCCCCCTACAATGAGCAGTTCTTC.

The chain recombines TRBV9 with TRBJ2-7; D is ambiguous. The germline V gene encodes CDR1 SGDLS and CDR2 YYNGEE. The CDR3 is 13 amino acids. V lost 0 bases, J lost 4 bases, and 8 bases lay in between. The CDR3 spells CASSVGEGYEQYF. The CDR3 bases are TGTGCCAGCAGCGTAGGGGAAGGGTACGAGCAGTACTTC.

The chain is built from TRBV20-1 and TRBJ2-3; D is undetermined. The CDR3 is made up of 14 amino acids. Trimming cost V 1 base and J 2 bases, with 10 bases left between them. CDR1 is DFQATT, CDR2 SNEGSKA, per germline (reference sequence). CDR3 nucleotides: TGCAGTGCTAGAGCAGAACTGTTCACAGATACGCAGTATTTT. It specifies CSARAELFTDTQYF.

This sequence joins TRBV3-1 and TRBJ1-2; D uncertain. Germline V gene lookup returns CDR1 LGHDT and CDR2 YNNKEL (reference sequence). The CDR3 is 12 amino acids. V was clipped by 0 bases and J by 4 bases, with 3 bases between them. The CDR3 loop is CASSQEGYGYTF. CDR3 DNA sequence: TGTGCCAGCAGCCAAGAAGGCTATGGCTACACCTTC.

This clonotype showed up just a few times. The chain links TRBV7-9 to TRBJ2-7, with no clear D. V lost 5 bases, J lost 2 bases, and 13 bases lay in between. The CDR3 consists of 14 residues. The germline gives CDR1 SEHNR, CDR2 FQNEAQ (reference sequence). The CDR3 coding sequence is TGTGCCAGCAGCCTCGCGATGTGGCCCTACGAGCAGTACTTC. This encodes CASSLAMWPYEQYF.

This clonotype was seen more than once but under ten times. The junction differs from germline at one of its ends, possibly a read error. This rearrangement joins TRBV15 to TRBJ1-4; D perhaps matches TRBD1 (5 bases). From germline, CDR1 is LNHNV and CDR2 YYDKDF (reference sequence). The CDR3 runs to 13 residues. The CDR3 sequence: CATSRDVGMGVEF. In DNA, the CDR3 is TGTGCCACCAGCAGAGATGTGGGTATGGGGGTGGAATTT.

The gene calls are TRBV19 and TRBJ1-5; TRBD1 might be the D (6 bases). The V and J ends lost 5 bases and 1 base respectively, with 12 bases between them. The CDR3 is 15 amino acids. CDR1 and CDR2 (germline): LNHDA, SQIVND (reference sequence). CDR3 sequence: CASSLQGISNQPQHF. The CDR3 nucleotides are TGTGCCAGTAGTTTACAGGGAATAAGCAATCAGCCCCAGCATTTT.

The CDR3 bases are TGTGCCAGCAGCTTAGCTGCAGGTGAGCAGTTCTTC. Amino acids: CASSLAAGEQFF. The chain has TRBV7-2 and TRBJ2-1; D remains unclear. V was pared by 0 bases and J by 9 bases, with 6 bases between. The CDR3 has 12 amino acids. Germline CDR1 and CDR2: SGHTA and FQGNSA.

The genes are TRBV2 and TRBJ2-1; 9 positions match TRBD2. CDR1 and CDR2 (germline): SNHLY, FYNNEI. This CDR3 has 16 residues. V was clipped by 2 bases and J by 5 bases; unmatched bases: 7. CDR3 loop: CASSEILAGLNNEQFF. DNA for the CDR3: TGTGCCAGCAGTGAAATCCTAGCGGGGCTTAACAATGAGCAGTTCTTC.

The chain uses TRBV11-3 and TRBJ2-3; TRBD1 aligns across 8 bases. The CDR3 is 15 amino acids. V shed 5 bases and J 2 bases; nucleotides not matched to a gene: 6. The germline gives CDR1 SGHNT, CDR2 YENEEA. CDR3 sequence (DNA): TGTGCCAGCAGCATCGGACAGGGAAACACAGATACGCAGTATTTT. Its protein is CASSIGQGNTDTQYF.

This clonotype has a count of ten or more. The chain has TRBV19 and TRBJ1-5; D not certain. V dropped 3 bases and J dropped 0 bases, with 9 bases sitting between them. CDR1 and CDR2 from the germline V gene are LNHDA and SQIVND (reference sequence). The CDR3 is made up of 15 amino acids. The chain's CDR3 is CASSIVPDSNQPQHF. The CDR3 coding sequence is TGTGCCAGTAGTATCGTGCCAGATAGCAATCAGCCCCAGCATTTT.

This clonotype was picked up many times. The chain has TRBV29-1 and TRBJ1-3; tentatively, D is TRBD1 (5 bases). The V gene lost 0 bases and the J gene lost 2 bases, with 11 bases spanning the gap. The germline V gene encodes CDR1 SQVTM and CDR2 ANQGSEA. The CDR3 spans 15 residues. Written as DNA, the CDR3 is TGCAGCGTTGAAGAGGCCAGGGCACCTGGAAACACCATATATTTT. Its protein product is CSVEEARAPGNTIYF.

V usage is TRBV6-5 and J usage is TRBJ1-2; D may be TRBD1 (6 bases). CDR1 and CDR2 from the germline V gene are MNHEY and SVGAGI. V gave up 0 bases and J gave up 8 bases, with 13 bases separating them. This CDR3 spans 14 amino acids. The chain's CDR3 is CASSYSGTTNGYTF. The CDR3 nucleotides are TGTGCCAGCAGTTACTCGGGGACAACCAACGGCTACACCTTC.

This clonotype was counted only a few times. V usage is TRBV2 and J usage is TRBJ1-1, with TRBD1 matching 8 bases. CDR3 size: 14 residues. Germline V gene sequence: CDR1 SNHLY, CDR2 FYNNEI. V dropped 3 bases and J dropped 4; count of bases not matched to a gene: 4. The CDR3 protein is CASSDRGRSTEAFF. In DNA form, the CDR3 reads TGTGCCAGCAGTGACAGGGGGCGGAGCACTGAAGCTTTCTTT.

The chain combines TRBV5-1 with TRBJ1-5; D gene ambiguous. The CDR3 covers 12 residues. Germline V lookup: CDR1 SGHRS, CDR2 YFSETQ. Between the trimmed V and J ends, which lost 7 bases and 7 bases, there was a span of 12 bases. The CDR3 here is CASREPGQPQHF. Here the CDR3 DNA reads TGCGCCAGCCGGGAACCCGGGCAGCCCCAGCATTTT.

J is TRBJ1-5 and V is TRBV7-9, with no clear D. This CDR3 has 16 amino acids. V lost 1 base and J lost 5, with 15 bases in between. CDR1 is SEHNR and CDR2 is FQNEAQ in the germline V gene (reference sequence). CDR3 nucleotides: TGTGCCAGCAGCTTAGGAGGTGGGCACGGGTATCAGCCCCAGCATTTT. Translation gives CASSLGGGHGYQPQHF.